One and the same sample provided the 18 T cell receptor beta chains below, sequenced in a study of T cells in women clearing cervical HPV infection (dated by TCRdb to the late 2010s). The library was built by means of the immunoSEQ multiplex PCR assay. Here the immuneACCESS table is served through TCRdb, limited to in-frame sequences with V and J called. Missing clones are a known gap in these copies; in checked studies unresolved V genes cover under half, and the rest lacks a known reason. The sample's table covers tens of thousands of clones. 4% to 5.5% of the sample goes to the ten largest clones. The sequenced sample consisted of blood buffy coat. The receptors derive from a woman between 18 and 69 years old with a cervical HPV16 infection that either progressed to CIN3+ or cleared (not recorded which).

Worth noting for this clone: The CDR3 end falls 3 residues outside the read, so it is completed with the germline J gene. The chain employs TRBV23-1 and TRBJ2-1, with TRBD2 matching 8 bases. TRBV23-1 is an ORF, and what it does is uncertain. J gave up 5 bases and V 6 bases, and 6 bases lay outside the gene matches. The CDR3 loop spans 14 amino acids. The covered CDR3 bases are TGCGCCAGCAGGTGGACTAGCAGCCACAATGAG. Translated, it gives CASRWTSSHNE. The entire CDR3 protein reads CASRWTSSHNEQFF.

Worth noting for this clone: The read ends 3 residues before the CDR3 terminus; that terminus is restored from the germline J gene. The rearrangement uses TRBV4-1 and TRBJ1-2, with D maybe TRBD1 (6 bases). V was shortened by 3 bases and J by 5 bases, with 16 bases between the two germline ends. This CDR3 contains 15 residues. CDR1 is MGHRA and CDR2 is YSYEKL in the germline V gene. The CDR3 DNA, read in part, is TGCGCCAGCAGCCACACCGGGACAAGTCTTTATGGC. Residues: CASSHTGTSLYG. The CDR3 in full is CASSHTGTSLYGYTF.

About this clone: The read gets to within 3 residues of the CDR3 end, and the germline J gene fills in the rest. The identical CDR3 is also encoded by other nucleotide sequences in the sample. This chain connects TRBV29-1 to TRBJ1-3, with D possibly TRBD1 on 6 matching bases. The CDR3 totals 13 residues. Trimming removed 7 bases at V and 8 bases at J, with 18 bases between. Germline-derived CDR1 and CDR2 are SQVTM and ANQGSEA. Incomplete CDR3 DNA: TGCAGCGCCTTAGGACAGTCGGCGGACACC. It yields the protein CSALGQSADT. The CDR3 in its entirety is CSALGQSADTIYF.

In regard to this clone: Coverage ceases 3 residues before the CDR3 finishes, and the germline J gene fills in the end. This chain uses TRBV19 with TRBJ2-7; the match to TRBD1 covers 9 bases. Germline V lookup: CDR1 LNHDA, CDR2 SQIVND (reference sequence). The V segment lost 5 bases and the J segment 4 bases; nucleotides outside the gene matches: 6. CDR3 length equals 14 residues. This CDR3 is CASSFSGTGYEQYF. CDR3 DNA (partial): TGTGCCAGTAGTTTTTCCGGGACAGGGTACGAG.

To note about this clone: With the read ending 3 residues before the CDR3 end, the germline J gene is used to fill in that end. The V call is TRBV30, the J call TRBJ2-6; 8 bases match TRBD2. Germline CDR1 and CDR2: GTSNPN and SVGIG (reference sequence). Losses at the gene ends were 3 bases for V and 0 bases for J; bases not matched to a gene: 4. The CDR3 contains 16 residues. The CDR3 region is CAWRQRGGSGANVLTF. The part of the CDR3 DNA that was read is TGTGCCTGGAGACAACGGGGGGGCTCTGGGGCCAACGTC.

To note about this clone: The read ends 3 residues shy of where the CDR3 ends; the end is completed using the germline J gene. The chain links TRBV5-1 to TRBJ2-5; tentatively, D is TRBD2 (5 bases). CDR3 length: 15 amino acids. Germline V lookup: CDR1 SGHRS, CDR2 YFSETQ. Trimming shortened V by 2 bases and J by 0 bases, and 11 bases separated the two germline ends. Incomplete CDR3 DNA: TGCGCCAGCAGCTTACGAGGGTTGTACCAAGAGACC. It translates to CASSLRGLYQET. The full CDR3 sequence reads CASSLRGLYQETQYF.

In regard to this clone: The read comes to an end 3 residues before the CDR3 does, leaving the germline J gene to fill in the end. This chain joins TRBV19 and TRBJ2-3; TRBD1 aligns across 7 bases. After removal of 4 bases from V and 6 bases from J, the junction contained 4 bases not matched to a gene. The length of the CDR3 is 13 residues. The germline CDR1 and CDR2 sequences are LNHDA and SQIVND (reference sequence). CDR3 bases read: TGTGCCAGTAGTACGACAGGGACGGATACG. It translates to CASSTTGTDT. The full CDR3 protein reads CASSTTGTDTQYF.

On this clone: From the germline J gene comes the end of the CDR3, since the read stops 3 residues before it. The chain employs TRBV7-9 and TRBJ2-3; 9 nucleotides align to TRBD1. CDR1 is SEHNR, CDR2 FQNEAQ, per germline (reference sequence). The CDR3 extends over 15 amino acids. With V trimmed by 1 base and J by 4 bases, 3 bases remained unmatched. The CDR3 protein is CASSLGWDRADTQYF. The sequenced part of the CDR3 DNA is TGTGCCAGCAGCTTAGGATGGGACAGGGCAGATACG.

Considering frequency, this clone is medium-sized. The read terminates 3 residues ahead of where the CDR3 ends, so the germline J gene completes it. The rearrangement links TRBV5-1 to TRBJ2-6, with TRBD1 matching over 7 bases. The trim removed 2 bases at V and 2 bases at J, leaving 7 bases unmatched. Per germline, CDR1 SGHRS and CDR2 YFSETQ. This CDR3 region has 17 residues. CDR3 residues: CASSFQGVVTGANVLTF. CDR3 DNA, as far as it was read: TGCGCCAGCAGCTTCCAGGGGGTAGTAACTGGGGCCAACGTC.

A note on this clone: The read finishes 3 residues shy of the CDR3 end, and the germline J gene is used to complete it. The V gene is TRBV20-1, the J gene TRBJ2-2, with unresolved D. V lost 2 bases to trimming and J lost 0 bases, with 7 bases between them. Germline CDR1 and CDR2: DFQATT and SNEGSKA (reference sequence). The CDR3 sequence is 14 residues long. Partial CDR3 DNA: TGCAGTGCTAGATCGACTTCGAACACCGGGGAG. Encoded protein: CSARSTSNTGE. The full CDR3 is CSARSTSNTGELFF.

To note about this clone: Read data end 3 residues before the CDR3 end; the end is taken from the germline J gene. The V call is TRBV13, the J call TRBJ1-1; 8 bases line up with TRBD1. The CDR3 totals 12 residues. Trimming at V came to 5 bases and at J to 7 bases, leaving 3 bases not matched to a gene. The V gene's germline CDR1 is PRHDT and CDR2 FYEKMQ (reference sequence). The CDR3 DNA, read in part, is TGTGCCAGCAGCCCAGGGGGCATTGAA. Translated: CASSPGGIE. The whole CDR3 protein is CASSPGGIEAFF. The variable domain in full, with the rest retrieved from reference TRBV13 and TRBJ1-1, is AAGVIQSPRHLIKEKRETATLKCYPIPRHDTVYWYQQGPGQDPQFLISFYEKMQSDKGSIPDRFSAQQFSDYHSELNMSSLELGDSALYFCASSPGGIEAFFGQGTRLTVV.

In the case of this clone: The CDR3 is cut off 3 residues early in the read; its end comes from the germline J gene. The gene calls are TRBV2 and TRBJ2-5; D possibly corresponds to TRBD2 (5 bases). Per germline, CDR1 SNHLY and CDR2 FYNNEI. The V end was cut by 4 bases, the J end by 1 base, with 10 bases between. The CDR3 spans 14 residues. The DNA read from the CDR3 is TGTGCCAGCAGTGTAGGACTCCGCCAAGAGACC. It codes for CASSVGLRQET. The CDR3, in full, reads CASSVGLRQETQYF.

On this clone: The read halts 3 residues ahead of the CDR3 end, with the missing end drawn from the germline J gene. The chain has TRBV28 and TRBJ2-3; TRBD2 matches at 7 bases. This CDR3 region has 14 residues. Per germline, CDR1 MDHEN and CDR2 SYDVKM. V trimming: 6 bases; J trimming: 3 bases; junction bases outside the gene matches: 6. The sequenced part of the CDR3 DNA is TGTGCCAGCAGACAAGCGGGGTTGACAGATACG. It is translated as CASRQAGLTDT. The entire CDR3 reads CASRQAGLTDTQYF. The variable domain in full, with the rest retrieved from reference TRBV28 and TRBJ2-3, is DVKVTQSSRYLVKRTGEKVFLECVQDMDHENMFWYRQDPGLGLRLIYFSYDVKMKEKGDIPEGYSVSREKKERFSLILESASTNQTSMYLCASRQAGLTDTQYFGPGTRLTVL.

Details on this clone: The read finishes 3 residues shy of the CDR3 end, and the germline J gene is used to complete it. V gene TRBV7-8 combines with J gene TRBJ1-1; D unclear. V dropped 5 bases and J dropped 4 bases, with 17 bases sitting between them. CDR1 and CDR2 (germline): SGHVS, FQNEAQ. There are 15 residues in the CDR3. The CDR3 here is CASSLIERQGTEAFF. CDR3 DNA, as far as it was read: TGTGCCAGCAGCCTGATTGAACGCCAAGGCACTGAA.

Turning to this clone: Within the sample, other DNA sequences also encode this same CDR3. The CDR3 region is CASSLGAGIHEQYF. Partial CDR3 DNA: TGCGCCAGCAGCTTGGGGGCAGGGATCCACGAG. The chain combines TRBV5-1 with TRBJ2-7; tentative D call: TRBD1 (5 bases). Sequencing ends 3 residues short of the CDR3 end; the germline J gene provides the rest. CDR1 and CDR2 from the germline V gene are SGHRS and YFSETQ. This CDR3 contains 14 residues. The ends were cut back, 0 bases at V and 5 bases at J, with 12 bases in the middle.

A note on this clone: The read terminates 3 residues ahead of where the CDR3 ends, so the germline J gene completes it. The chain recombines TRBV13 with TRBJ2-7; D is unclear. Trimming removed 5 bases from V and 2 bases from J, with 10 bases in between. There are 13 residues in the CDR3. Germline V gene lookup returns CDR1 PRHDT and CDR2 FYEKMQ (reference sequence). The CDR3 here is CASSTGFTYEQYF. The CDR3 DNA, read in part, is TGTGCCAGCAGCACGGGTTTTACCTACGAG. Supplemented by reference TRBV13 and TRBJ2-7, the full variable domain reads AAGVIQSPRHLIKEKRETATLKCYPIPRHDTVYWYQQGPGQDPQFLISFYEKMQSDKGSIPDRFSAQQFSDYHSELNMSSLELGDSALYFCASSTGFTYEQYFGPGTRLTVT.

Note on this clone: A read error may account for a junction end that differs from germline. The CDR3 is cut off 3 residues early in the read; its end comes from the germline J gene. The V gene is TRBV20-1, the J gene TRBJ2-5, with D perhaps being TRBD1 or TRBD2 (5 bases each). Germline CDR1 DFQATT, CDR2 SNEGSKA (reference sequence). The CDR3 spans 13 residues. The CDR3 DNA, read in part, is TGCAGTACTAGTTATCAGGGTAGGGAGACC. Its protein product is CSTSYQGRET. The full CDR3 protein is CSTSYQGRETQYF.

On this clone itself: The sequence runs out 3 residues before the end of the CDR3; the remainder is reconstructed from the germline J gene. The chain couples TRBV9 to TRBJ2-5, with TRBD1 matching over 9 bases. Losses at the gene ends were 0 bases for V and 1 base for J; bases not matched to a gene: 7. The CDR3 runs 17 residues. The germline V gene encodes CDR1 SGDLS and CDR2 YYNGEE. The CDR3 DNA, read in part, is TGTGCCAGCAGCGTAGACGAGGACAGGGGAGGCCAAGAGACC. This gives the protein CASSVDEDRGGQET. The entire CDR3 reads CASSVDEDRGGQETQYF.